The rows below give T cell receptor beta chains drawn from one sample of a study of neurological immune-mediated disorders. From the 5' RACE reads, TCRdb called clonotypes with MiXCR, one entry per CDR3 protein. The table records under 85,000 distinct CDR3 sequences, over 4% of them present only once. The sample was PBMCs. These receptors were obtained from a human donor with multiple sclerosis. The donor label of this sample is uncertain. The CDR3 runs from the conserved cysteine through the conserved F or W. Fields, in order: clone size, V gene, J gene, D gene, CDR3 protein, CDR3 DNA. A D gene is named only where the DNA matches it firmly. A row's size may be missing; if present it is once, few, many or a size class.

many	TRBV12-3/TRBV12-4	TRBJ2-3	.	CASSLRGREDTQYF	TGTGCCAGCAGTTTACGGGGCAGGGAGGATACGCAGTATTTT
many	TRBV5-1	TRBJ2-7	.	CASSLGAGTYEQYF	TGCGCCAGCAGCTTGGGGGCCGGAACCTACGAGCAGTACTTC
.	TRBV19	TRBJ2-2	TRBD1	CASKGRSRGRAGELFF	TGTGCCAGTAAAGGCCGGAGCAGGGGGCGAGCCGGGGAGCTGTTTTTT
many	TRBV5-1	TRBJ1-1	.	CASSLAAGRDTEAFF	TGCGCCAGCAGCTTGGCGGCAGGAAGGGACACTGAAGCTTTCTTT
many	TRBV5-1	TRBJ1-2	TRBD1	CASSLGQGAVGYTF	TGCGCCAGCAGCCTGGGACAGGGGGCGGTTGGCTACACCTTC
many	TRBV27	TRBJ1-5	.	CASARDGLYSNQPQHF	TGTGCCAGCGCGAGGGACGGCCTTTATAGCAATCAGCCCCAGCATTTT
.	TRBV6-2/TRBV6-3	TRBJ1-5	.	CASSYDIDYQPQHF	TGTGCCAGCAGTTACGACATAGACTATCAGCCCCAGCATTTT
many	TRBV5-5	TRBJ2-5	.	CASSSPSGGAETQYF	TGTGCCAGCAGCTCACCTTCCGGTGGGGCAGAGACCCAGTACTTC
many	TRBV7-8	TRBJ1-1	.	CASSLAGDRGTDTEAFF	TGTGCCAGCAGTCTAGCGGGCGACCGAGGAACCGACACTGAAGCTTTCTTT
many	TRBV9	TRBJ1-3	.	CASSVTPPGMAASGNTIYF	TGTGCCAGCAGCGTGACGCCACCCGGGATGGCAGCCTCTGGAAACACCATATATTTT
many	TRBV2	TRBJ2-1	TRBD2	CASAGLAGTLSYNEQFF	TGTGCCAGCGCGGGACTAGCGGGGACCCTCTCCTACAATGAGCAGTTCTTC
few	TRBV18	TRBJ1-5	TRBD1	CASSPNLQGTGQPQHF	TGTGCCAGCTCACCTAATTTACAGGGGACGGGGCAGCCCCAGCATTTT
many	TRBV6-6	TRBJ2-7	.	CASSYEGYEQYF	TGTGCCAGCAGTTATGAGGGATACGAGCAGTACTTC
many	TRBV12-3/TRBV12-4	TRBJ2-1	.	CASSLGHEQFF	TGTGCCAGCAGTTTAGGGCACGAGCAGTTCTTC
many	TRBV27	TRBJ2-5	TRBD2	CASSITAGGLQETQYF	TGTGCCAGCAGTATAACAGCGGGGGGACTCCAAGAGACCCAGTACTTC
many	TRBV9	TRBJ2-1	.	CASSLSGPLGDEQFF	TGTGCCAGCAGTCTCTCCGGGCCCCTAGGGGATGAGCAGTTCTTC
many	TRBV4-1	TRBJ2-1	TRBD2	CASSRSRGKRGDYNEQFF	TGCGCCAGCAGCCGCTCACGGGGAAAGCGGGGGGACTACAATGAGCAGTTCTTC
many	TRBV10-3	TRBJ1-5	.	CASSGERGWQPQHF	TGTGCCTCCTCGGGGGAGAGGGGGTGGCAGCCCCAGCATTTT
many	TRBV20-1	TRBJ1-6	TRBD1	CSASGTGIPEALHF	TGCAGTGCTTCCGGGACAGGAATCCCCGAGGCCCTCCACTTT
.	TRBV4-1	TRBJ1-1	.	CASSQDPRGVTEAFF	TGCGCCAGCAGCCAAGATCCAAGGGGGGTTACTGAAGCTTTCTTT
many	TRBV6-6	TRBJ1-5	.	CASSYSPGNQPQHF	TGTGCCAGCAGTTACTCGCCAGGGAACCAGCCCCAGCATTTT
many	TRBV5-5	TRBJ1-2	.	CASSPEVGSYGYTF	TGTGCCAGCAGCCCGGAAGTGGGCAGCTATGGCTACACCTTC
.	TRBV7-9	TRBJ2-1	.	CASSLEDTGTYNEQFF	TGTGCCAGCAGCTTAGAGGATACGGGGACCTACAATGAGCAGTTCTTC
many	TRBV5-1	TRBJ2-3	.	CASSPDGPGRTDTQYF	TGCGCCAGCAGCCCTGATGGGCCAGGGCGGACAGATACGCAGTATTTT
many	TRBV7-9	TRBJ2-1	TRBD2	CASSQRTSGDVQFF	TGTGCCAGCAGCCAAAGGACTAGCGGGGACGTACAGTTCTTC
many	TRBV29-1	TRBJ1-2	.	CSVDGHDLYGYTF	TGCAGCGTTGATGGGCACGACCTTTATGGCTACACCTTC
many	TRBV18	TRBJ2-7	.	CASSPRALTGSEQYF	TGTGCCAGCTCACCACGGGCCCTTACAGGGTCCGAGCAGTACTTC
many	TRBV20-1	TRBJ2-2	TRBD1	CSARRRDRSIGELFF	TGCAGTGCTAGAAGACGGGACAGGAGCATAGGGGAGCTGTTTTTT
many	TRBV6-1	TRBJ2-7	TRBD1	CASSEGWTGLSYEQYF	TGTGCCAGCAGTGAAGGGTGGACAGGGCTAAGTTACGAGCAGTACTTC
many	TRBV20-1	TRBJ2-3	TRBD1	CSASGTGIDTQYF	TGCAGTGCTAGCGGGACAGGGATAGATACGCAGTATTTT
many	TRBV11-2	TRBJ2-6	TRBD1	CASSLIRGQGTSGANVLTF	TGTGCCAGCAGCCTTATCAGGGGACAGGGAACCTCTGGGGCCAACGTCCTGACTTTC
few	TRBV18	TRBJ2-7	TRBD1	CASSRRGQGSNEQYF	TGTGCCAGCTCACGACGCGGACAGGGGAGTAACGAGCAGTACTTC
many	TRBV20-1	TRBJ2-2	.	CSARGGQPNTGELFF	TGCAGTGCTAGAGGGGGACAACCGAACACCGGGGAGCTGTTTTTT
many	TRBV5-1	TRBJ1-1	TRBD1	CASSLTDRLLNTEAFF	TGCGCCAGCAGCTTGACGGACAGGCTTTTGAACACTGAAGCTTTCTTT
.	TRBV18	TRBJ2-1	.	CASSPIRGTRNEQFF	TGTGCCAGCTCACCAATTCGGGGCACACGCAATGAGCAGTTCTTC
many	TRBV5-1	TRBJ2-3	TRBD1	CASSRGQGATDTQYF	TGCGCCAGCAGCAGAGGACAGGGGGCAACAGATACGCAGTATTTT
many	TRBV5-1	TRBJ1-1	.	CASSLEGPSNTEAFF	TGCGCCAGCAGCTTGGAGGGACCTTCGAACACTGAAGCTTTCTTT
many	TRBV29-1	TRBJ2-1	TRBD2	CSVVGTSIYNEQFF	TGCAGCGTTGTAGGGACTAGCATATACAATGAGCAGTTCTTC
many	TRBV7-6	TRBJ2-2	.	CASSLEGGSNTGELFF	TGTGCCAGCAGCTTAGAGGGAGGATCGAACACCGGGGAGCTGTTTTTT
many	TRBV2	TRBJ2-3	TRBD1	CASRRTGGESTDTQYF	TGTGCCAGCAGAAGGACAGGGGGTGAGAGCACAGATACGCAGTATTTT
many	TRBV10-3	TRBJ2-1	TRBD2	CAITGGASRRGGLSYNEQFF	TGTGCCATCACCGGAGGGGCGAGCCGGCGGGGGGGCCTTTCGTACAATGAGCAGTTCTTC
many	TRBV18	TRBJ2-1	TRBD1	CASSPRHGQGINEQFF	TGTGCCAGCTCACCACGGCATGGACAGGGAATCAATGAGCAGTTCTTC
few	TRBV3-1	TRBJ2-3	.	CASSQDPGPDTQYF	TGTGCCAGCAGCCAAGATCCGGGCCCAGATACGCAGTATTTT
many	TRBV5-1	TRBJ1-1	.	CASKRFGQGRNTEAFF	TGCGCCAGCAAGCGATTCGGGCAGGGGAGGAACACTGAAGCTTTCTTT
many	TRBV2	TRBJ1-5	.	CASSEPRSGDQPQHF	TGTGCCAGCAGTGAACCCAGAAGTGGGGATCAGCCCCAGCATTTT